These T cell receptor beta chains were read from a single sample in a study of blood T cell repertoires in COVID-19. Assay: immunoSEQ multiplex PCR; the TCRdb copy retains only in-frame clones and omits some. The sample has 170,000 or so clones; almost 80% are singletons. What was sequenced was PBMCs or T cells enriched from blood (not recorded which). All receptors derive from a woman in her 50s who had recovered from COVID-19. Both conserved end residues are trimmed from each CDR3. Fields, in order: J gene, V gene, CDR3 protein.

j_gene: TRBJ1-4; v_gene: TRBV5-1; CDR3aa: ASSRSGQGAIKSEKLF
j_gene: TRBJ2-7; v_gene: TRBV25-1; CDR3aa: ASSNPGQGSNEQY
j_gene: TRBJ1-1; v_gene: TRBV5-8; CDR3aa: ASSLYVGENTEAF
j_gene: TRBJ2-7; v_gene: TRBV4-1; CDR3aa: ASSQVGTSYNEQY
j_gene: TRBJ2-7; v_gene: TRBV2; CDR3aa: ASNPGQGYEQY
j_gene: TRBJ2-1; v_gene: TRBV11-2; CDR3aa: ASSSSLRGLSYNEQF
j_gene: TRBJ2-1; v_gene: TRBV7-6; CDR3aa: ASSLLASGSSNEQF
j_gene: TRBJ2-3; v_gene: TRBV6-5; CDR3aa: ASSYRQGARTDTQY
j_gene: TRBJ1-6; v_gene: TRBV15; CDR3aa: ATSHIDRDGSPLH
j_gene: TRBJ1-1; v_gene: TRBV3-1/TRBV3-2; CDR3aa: ASSHRGHQSSEAF
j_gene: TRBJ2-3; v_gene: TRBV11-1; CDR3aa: ASSSGLAGMNTQY
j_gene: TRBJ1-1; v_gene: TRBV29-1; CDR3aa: SGNPQGTNTEAF
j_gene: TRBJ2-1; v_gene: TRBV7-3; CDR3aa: ASSFQWASYNEQF
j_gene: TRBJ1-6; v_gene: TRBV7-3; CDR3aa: ASSSTGNSPLH
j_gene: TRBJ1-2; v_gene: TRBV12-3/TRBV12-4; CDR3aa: ASSGPNYGYT
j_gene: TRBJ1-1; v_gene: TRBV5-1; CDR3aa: ASSLEAPSGTEAF
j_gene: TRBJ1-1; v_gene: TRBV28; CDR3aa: ASSLEVTEAF
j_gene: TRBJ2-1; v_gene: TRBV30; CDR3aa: AWSSSFNEQF
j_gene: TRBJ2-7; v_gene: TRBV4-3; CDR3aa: ASSQDSREPYEQY
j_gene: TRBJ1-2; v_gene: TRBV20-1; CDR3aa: SARSQSYT
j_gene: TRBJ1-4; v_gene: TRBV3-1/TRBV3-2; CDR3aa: ASSTTFGYEKLF
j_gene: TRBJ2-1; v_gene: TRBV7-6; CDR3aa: ASSLAGLAYNEQF
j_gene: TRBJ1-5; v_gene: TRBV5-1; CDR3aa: ASSLETDLRVHNQPQH
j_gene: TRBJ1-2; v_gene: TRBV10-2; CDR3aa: ASSLGPWTGEGNGYT
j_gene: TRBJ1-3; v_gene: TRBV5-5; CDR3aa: ASSFAAASSGNTIY
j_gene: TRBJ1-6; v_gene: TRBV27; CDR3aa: ASSPAGMDSPLH
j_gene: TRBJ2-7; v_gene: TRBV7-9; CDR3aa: ASSGWDSRGEQY
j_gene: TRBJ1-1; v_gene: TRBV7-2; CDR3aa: ASRGGTGYNTEAF
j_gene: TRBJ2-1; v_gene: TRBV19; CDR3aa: ASSISTSGIRSNEQF
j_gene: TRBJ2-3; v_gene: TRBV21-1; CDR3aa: ASSKGLGAGWTDTQY
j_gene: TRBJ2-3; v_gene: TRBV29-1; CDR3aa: SVEGRNFQRELVPDTQY
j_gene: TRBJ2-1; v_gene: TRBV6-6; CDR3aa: ASSPGLAVNEQF
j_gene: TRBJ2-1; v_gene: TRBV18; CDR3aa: ASSPDRPPYNEQF
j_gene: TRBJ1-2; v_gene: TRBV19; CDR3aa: ASVGRPYGYT
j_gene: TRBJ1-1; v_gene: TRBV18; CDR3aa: ASSPSTIMNTEAF
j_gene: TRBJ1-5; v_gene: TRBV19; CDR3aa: ASSSNPSRHSNQPQH
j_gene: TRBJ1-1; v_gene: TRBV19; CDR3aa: ASRLGQPNTEAF
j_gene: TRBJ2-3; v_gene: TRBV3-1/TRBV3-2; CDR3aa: ASSQDYQDTQY
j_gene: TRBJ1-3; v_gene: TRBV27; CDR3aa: ASSPFSTLSGNTIY
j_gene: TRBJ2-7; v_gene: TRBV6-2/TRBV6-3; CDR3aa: ASSLPGTAAYEQY
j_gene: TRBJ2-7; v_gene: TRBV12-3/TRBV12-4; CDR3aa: ASSSPPPYEQY
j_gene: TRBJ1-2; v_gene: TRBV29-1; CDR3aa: SVEGGQNYGYT
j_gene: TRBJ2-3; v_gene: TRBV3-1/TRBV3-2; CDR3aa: ASSQDLAADTQY
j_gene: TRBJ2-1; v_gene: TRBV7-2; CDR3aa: ASSVTGGGGGSYNEQF
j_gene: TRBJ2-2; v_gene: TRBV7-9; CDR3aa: ASILAGALNTGELF